This TCR beta chain emerged from a study of T-cell reconstitution after alpha-beta-depleted transplantation in children. General observations from the study: Two months or so post-transplant, alpha-beta T cells reportedly derived from several hundred expanded graft clones. Recipient T cells and thymic progenitors that survived gave rise to the high TCRbeta diversity observed at day 60 in some patients. Most T-cell counts and diversity one year after the transplant came from T cells that were newly produced.

This clonotype appeared many times. Its matching antigen is unknown. V gave up 2 bases and J gave up 0 bases, with 23 bases separating them. CDR1 is SNHLY and CDR2 is FYNNEI in the germline V gene. This CDR3 is 20 amino acids long. Construction of the TCRbeta library involved unique molecular identifiers. TCRdb independently ran MiXCR on the PCR reads; one entry per CDR3 protein. The table includes some 200,000 distinct CDR3 sequences, approximately 8.4% detected once. The TCR comes from a male patient aged 2 to 10 who had a stem cell transplant for acute myeloid leukemia, so the T cells may come from the graft donor. The material was PBMCs, mostly from graft donor cells, obtained 360 days after TCRalphabeta/CD19-depleted stem cell transplant. This sequence joins TRBV2 and TRBJ2-4, with D tentatively TRBD1 (6 bases). CDR3 DNA: TGTGCCAGCAGTGAAAGGGGCGGGCCAATCGGACAGATAGCCAAAAACATTCAGTACTTC. Residues: CASSERGGPIGQIAKNIQYF.